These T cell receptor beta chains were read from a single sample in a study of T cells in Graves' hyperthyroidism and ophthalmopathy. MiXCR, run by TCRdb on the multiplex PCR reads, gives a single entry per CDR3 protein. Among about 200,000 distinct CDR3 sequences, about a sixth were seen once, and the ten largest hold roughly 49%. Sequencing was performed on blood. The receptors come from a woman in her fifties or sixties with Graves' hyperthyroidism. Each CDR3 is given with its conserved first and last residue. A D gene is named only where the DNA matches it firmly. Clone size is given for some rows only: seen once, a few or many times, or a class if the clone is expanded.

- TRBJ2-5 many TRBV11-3 TGTGCCAGCAGCTTAGAGGGGCTGAGAGAGACCCAGTACTTC CASSLEGLRETQYF
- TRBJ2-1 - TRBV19 TGTGCCAGTACCACCCCCGGGAGCGGTGAGCAGTTCTTC CASTTPGSGEQFF
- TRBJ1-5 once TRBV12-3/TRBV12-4 TGTGCCAGCAGTAGTTTATCCCCCCGGGGGCGCTTTCGCAATCAGCCCCAGCATTTT CASSSLSPRGRFRNQPQHF
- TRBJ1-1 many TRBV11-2 TGTGCCAGCAGCGACACAGGGAGGGTGAACACTGAAGCTTTCTTT CASSDTGRVNTEAFF
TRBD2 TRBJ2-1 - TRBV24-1 TGTGCCACCAGCCCCTGGAGCGGGAAATTTGAGCAGTTCTTC CATSPWSGKFEQFF
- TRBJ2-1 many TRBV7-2 TGTGCCAGCAGCTTATGGGGAACAGCGAATTACAATGAGCAGTTCTTC CASSLWGTANYNEQFF
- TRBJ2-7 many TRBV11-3 TGTGCCAGCAGCCAAGGGCGGAGCTCCTACGAGCAGTACTTC CASSQGRSSYEQYF
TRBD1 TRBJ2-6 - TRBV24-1 TGTGCCTCCGGGGACAGCTCTGGGGCCAGCGTCCTGACTTTC CASGDSSGASVLTF
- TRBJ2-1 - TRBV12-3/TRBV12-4 TGTGCCAGCAGTCCCCAGGACTACCTCTCCTACAATGAGCAGTTCTTC CASSPQDYLSYNEQFF
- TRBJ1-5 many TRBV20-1 TGCAGTGCTAGTCCCTCGGCCGGCGGGCAGCCCCAGCATTTT CSASPSAGGQPQHF
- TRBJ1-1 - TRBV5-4 TGTGCCAGCAGCTTGGCTGGGGGGCCTGAAGCTTTCTTT CASSLAGGPEAFF
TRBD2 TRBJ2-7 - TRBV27 TGTGCCAGCAGTAACCCGGGACTAGCGGATTACGAGCAGTACTTC CASSNPGLADYEQYF
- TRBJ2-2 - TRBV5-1 TGCGCCAGCAGCTTGACTACCGAGGGGGACTTATACACCGGGGAGCTGTTTTTT CASSLTTEGDLYTGELFF
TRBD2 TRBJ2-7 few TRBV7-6 TGTGCCAGCAGCTCAGCTGTTGGCGGGAGCCTCAACGAGCAGTACTTC CASSSAVGGSLNEQYF
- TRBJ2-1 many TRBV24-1 TGTGCCACCAGAGACAACTACAATGAGCAGTTCTTC CATRDNYNEQFF
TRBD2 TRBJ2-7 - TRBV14 TGTGCCAGCAGCCAAGTGGGAGGGCAGGACAATGAGCAGTACTTC CASSQVGGQDNEQYF
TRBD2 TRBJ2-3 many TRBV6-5 TGTGCCAGCAGTTACAAGCGGGAGGATCCAGATACGCAGTATTTT CASSYKREDPDTQYF